The entry below describes one TCR beta chain. Its antigen is not identified. An even split of each subset's genomic DNA across several immunoSEQ plates was performed. As originally analysed: Without quality scores, immunoSEQ junctional reads could not be filtered like full-length reads. Sequencing used immunoSEQ multiplex PCR; TCRdb keeps in-frame clones, though not all of them. From that table come the V and J calls and clone size; the DNA was used to work out D and trimming. The table includes hundreds of thousands of clones, roughly 96% detected once. The data are from a study of shared clonotypes between healthy human individuals. About the study: There were three CD4 naive, three CD4 memory, two CD8 naive and one CD8 memory plates per donor. Study-level results: Clonotypes not shared had lower generation probabilities than those common to all four donors.

Naive CD8 cells lacked CD45RO, underwent positive selection for CCR7 and left out terminally differentiated effector memory CD45RA+ cells. Germline CDR1 is LNHNV and CDR2 is YYDKDF (reference sequence). V lost 3 bases and J lost 8, with 4 bases in between. The CDR3 covers 11 residues. The chain couples TRBV15 to TRBJ2-2, with unresolved D. The source of this sequence is a woman aged 30 to 39 in good health. Sequenced: naive CD8+ T cells sorted from blood. The CDR3 DNA sequence: TGTGCCACCAGCAGGACAGGGGAGCTGTTTTTT. Protein: CATSRTGELFF.